The clone carrying this TCR beta chain has a single count. Its antigen is undetermined. The PCR contained 60 Vbeta and 13 Jbeta primers. Profiling relied on immunoSEQ multiplex PCR, and the TCRdb table lists in-frame clones only, not all of them. Among around 200,000 clones listed, 70% to 80% were seen once. The data originate from a study of cytomegalovirus exposure and HLA in healthy donors. Whole-study results and caveats: Researchers had no immune exposure information except CMV serostatus available. There were a few CMV-associated chains whose specificity for CMV antigens was confirmed in vitro. Later analysis identified a missense DCLRE1C variant that was linked to TCR beta V- and J-gene trimming.

CDR3 size: 13 residues. V lost 5 bases to trimming and J lost 2 bases, with 7 bases between them. Germline-derived CDR1 and CDR2 are MNHNY and SVGAGI (reference sequence). The sequencing sample was made of PBMCs. This chain uses TRBV6-6 with TRBJ1-5, with unresolved D. The receptor was isolated from a male donor in good health and CMV-seronegative. The CDR3 coding sequence is TGTGCCAGCAGTACTGTAGGCAATCAGCCCCAGCATTTT. Translation: CASSTVGNQPQHF.